This TCR beta chain was obtained from a study of metastatic and nonmetastatic thyroid tumors. About the research overall: Repertoires from malignant and benign thyroid patients were compared across blood and tumor or nodule tissue. Regarding the study as a whole: In blood and tumor, TCR beta diversity was reportedly significantly higher in malignant thyroid tumors than in benign nodules.

In the authors' workflow: Construction of a distant-metastasis classifier for papillary thyroid cancer relied on CDR3 differences across clinicopathological groups. TCRdb re-analyzed the PCR reads using MiXCR. These V and J calls rely on TCRdb rather than the paper's analysis. The table lists roughly 14,000 clones, approximately 32% of them singletons, with roughly 25% in the top ten. Only a few counts were recorded for this clone. Its antigen is not known. The V end lost 6 bases, the J end lost 1 base, and 6 bases lay between the germline ends. The CDR3 consists of 13 residues. Germline V gene data show CDR1 as MNHEY and CDR2 as SMNVEV (reference sequence). Thyroid surgery took place with no prior treatment in any patient.

This TCR came from a female donor with papillary thyroid cancer or a benign thyroid nodule (not recorded which). Some clones in this sample may be carry-over from other donors' samples. This chain links TRBV27 with TRBJ2-2; no definite D call. Sequencing was performed on tumor tissue. CDR3 residues: CASRSMNTGELFF. CDR3 nucleotides: TGTGCCAGCAGGTCAATGAACACCGGGGAGCTGTTTTTT.